The 3 T cell receptor beta chains listed next were all sequenced from one sample in a study of T cell responses to AZD1222 COVID-19 vaccine (dated by TCRdb to the early 2020s). This specimen's time point label, per the study, means: about 28 days (+/-7) after the second vaccine dose. Library creation used the immunoSEQ multiplex PCR assay. TCRdb provides this immuneACCESS table in a form limited to in-frame rearrangements. Some clones are lacking; in checked studies, under half of them reflect an unresolved V gene, and why the rest are absent is not known. The sample table contains approximately 300,000 clones; only one count was recorded for roughly 93% of them. The ten largest clones capture 0.5% to 0.7% of the sample. Sample: peripheral blood, taken 28 days after the second AZD1222 dose. Every receptor here comes from an adult who received the AZD1222 COVID-19 vaccine.

The count of this clone is one. V and J are TRBV7-2 and TRBJ1-2; the D gene is possibly TRBD1 (6 bases). In germline, CDR1 is SGHTA, CDR2 FQGNSA. V was pared by 3 bases and J by 9 bases, with 17 bases between. This CDR3 has 14 amino acids. The CDR3, as DNA: TGTGCCAGCAGCTTCTTCGAGGGGGGGGCGAGCTACACCTTC. Protein product: CASSFFEGGASYTF.

This clone was counted once. The rearrangement joins TRBV11-2 to TRBJ2-5; D unresolved. Germline-derived CDR1 and CDR2 are SGHAT and FQNNGV. The CDR3 is made up of 15 amino acids. V was trimmed by 1 base and J by 1 base, leaving 10 bases between them. The CDR3: CASSLGSPPQETQYF. The CDR3 DNA sequence: TGTGCCAGCAGCTTAGGCAGCCCCCCCCAAGAGACCCAGTACTTC.

This clone was detected once. The chain employs TRBV30 and TRBJ2-3; D call uncertain. The CDR3 runs 13 residues. V lost 2 bases and J 9 bases, leaving 15 bases between the germline ends. The V gene's germline CDR1 is GTSNPN and CDR2 SVGIG (reference sequence). CDR3 protein: CAWSTPGQRTQYF. The CDR3, as DNA: TGTGCCTGGAGTACTCCCGGGCAGAGGACGCAGTATTTT.